This TCR beta chain was documented in a study of T cell changes during pregnancy in multiple sclerosis. V lost 5 bases to trimming and J lost 0 bases, with 16 bases between them. This CDR3 contains 17 residues. Germline V gene lookup returns CDR1 SGHAT and CDR2 FQNNGV. Method: immunoSEQ multiplex PCR; TCRdb's copy keeps in-frame clones and lacks some. The sample holds nearly 80,000 clones, approximately 90% seen once. Material: CD4+ T cells from peripheral blood mononuclear cells, obtained before pregnancy. The J gene is TRBJ2-2, the V gene TRBV11-2, with a weak D call TRBD2 (7 bases). The sequence was obtained from a female donor with multiple sclerosis, enrolled in a pregnancy study. The CDR3: CASSPIWGGSNTGELFF. The CDR3 bases are TGTGCCAGCAGCCCGATCTGGGGGGGCTCGAACACCGGGGAGCTGTTTTTT.